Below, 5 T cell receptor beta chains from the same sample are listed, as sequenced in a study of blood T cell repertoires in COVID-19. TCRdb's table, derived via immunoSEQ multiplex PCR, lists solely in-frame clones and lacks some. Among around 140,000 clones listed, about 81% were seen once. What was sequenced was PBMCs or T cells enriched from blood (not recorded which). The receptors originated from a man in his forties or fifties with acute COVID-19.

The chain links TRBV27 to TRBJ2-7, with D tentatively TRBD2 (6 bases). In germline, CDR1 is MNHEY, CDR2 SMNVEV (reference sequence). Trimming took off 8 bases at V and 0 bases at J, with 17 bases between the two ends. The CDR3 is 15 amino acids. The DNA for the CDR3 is TGTGCCAGCGCCGAGGGACTCTTGAGCTCCTACGAGCAGTACTTC. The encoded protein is CASAEGLLSSYEQYF.

CDR3 nucleotide sequence: TGTGCCAGCAGCTTAGGACCGGGACTAGCGGGCTATGAGCAGTTCTTC. This sequence encodes CASSLGPGLAGYEQFF. This chain uses TRBV7-9 with TRBJ2-1; 12 nucleotides match TRBD2. Losses at the gene ends were 1 base for V and 8 bases for J; bases not matched to a gene: 6. The CDR3 consists of 16 residues. Germline V gene data show CDR1 as SEHNR and CDR2 as FQNEAQ (reference sequence).

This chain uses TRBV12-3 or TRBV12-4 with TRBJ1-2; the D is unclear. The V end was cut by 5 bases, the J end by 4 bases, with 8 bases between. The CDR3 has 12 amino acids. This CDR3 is CASSGTLYGYTF. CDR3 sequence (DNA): TGTGCCAGCAGTGGCACCCTCTATGGCTACACCTTC.

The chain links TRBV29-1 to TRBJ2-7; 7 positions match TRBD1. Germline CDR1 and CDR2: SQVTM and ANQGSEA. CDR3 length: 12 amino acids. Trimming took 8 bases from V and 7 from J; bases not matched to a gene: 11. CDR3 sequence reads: CSFEAGGEEQYF. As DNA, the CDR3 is TGCAGCTTCGAGGCAGGGGGAGAGGAGCAGTACTTC.

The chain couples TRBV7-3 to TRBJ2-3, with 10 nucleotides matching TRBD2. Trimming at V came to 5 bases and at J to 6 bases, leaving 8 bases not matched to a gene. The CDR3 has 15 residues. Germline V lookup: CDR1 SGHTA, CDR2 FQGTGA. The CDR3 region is CASSQTVAGGDTQYF. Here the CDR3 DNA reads TGTGCCAGCAGCCAGACGGTAGCGGGAGGCGATACGCAGTATTTT.